This entry describes one T cell receptor (beta chain). It has no known antigen specificity. It has no much larger one-base neighbor in the sample; base qualities were not kept. The treatment or condition label here, explained by the study, means: live attenuated yellow fever vaccine strain. At every blood-draw timepoint, two biological replicates of bulk PBMCs were collected. PBMCs were isolated from peripheral blood using a standard Ficoll-Paque protocol. TriZol was used to extract RNA from bulk PBMCs, from CD4 and CD8 fractions, and from dextramer-positive and dextramer-negative fractions. This record comes from a study of T cells after yellow fever vaccination (dated by TCRdb to the late 2010s). The study in broad terms: The SMART-Seq v4 Ultra Low Input RNA kit was used to prepare libraries from fractions with low cell numbers. To follow T-cell clones before and after both primary and booster YFV17D yellow fever vaccination, bulk TCR alpha and beta repertoires underwent longitudinal sequencing. Two healthy male donors, one aged 18 to 29 and one aged 30 to 40 years, were included in the cohort. Bulk PBMC replicates and cell subsets were isolated from blood drawn at multiple timepoints before and after both primary and secondary immunization.

TCR cDNA was made using 5'RACE template switching, a step that added a universal primer site and unique molecular identifiers. cDNA synthesis was primed from both the TCR alpha and TCR beta constant segments. Library amplification involved two PCR steps, and the second step added sample barcodes and sequencing adapters. Libraries were sequenced on Illumina HiSeq 2500 (2x100 bp) or NovaSeq (2x150 bp). For the original study's pipeline: MIGEC handled demultiplexing of reads and collapsing into UMI consensus sequences, while MiXCR performed V(D)J alignment. Vaccine-responding clonotypes were identified with edgeR using replicate PBMC samples, with FDR below 0.01 and a log2 fold change above 5 up to day 15 being required. Bulk clonotypes were assigned CD4 or CD8 identity according to which sequenced CD4 or CD8 repertoire held them at higher abundance. Using fastp trimming at Q25 and MiXCR clonotype assembly, TCRdb reanalyzed the public sequencing data and kept in-frame beta chains. Rows merge per CDR3 protein into single entries with the most common DNA and genes. What appears here as the V and J calls and clone size reflects TCRdb's work, not the paper's. The sample table records 500,000 to 650,000 distinct CDR3 sequences; roughly a sixth of these occur just once. The ten biggest clones cover 15% to 20% of the sample.

Overall results and qualifications from the work: A small fraction of clonotypes showed up in both the CD4 and CD8 compartments, probably as a result of convergent recombination. After the booster, most clones that had expanded after primary vaccination were detected again (nearly 98% of CD4 and over 75% of CD8), suggesting broad maintenance of memory. Compared with the primary T-cell response, the secondary T-cell response was weaker but faster, peaking on day 5 rather than day 15. FACS-sorted repertoires could contain abundant contaminating clonotypes from the bulk population, so computational filtering was required. The study included only a couple of donors, which limits how far the findings can be generalized.

The sequenced sample was PBMCs, obtained 5 days after the first yellow fever vaccination. The receptor's source is a man aged 18 to 29 who received the YFV17D yellow fever vaccine.

The DNA sequence follows: TGTGCCATCAGTGAGTTCGAACAGGGGATCAACGAGCAGTACTTC. Protein translation: CAISEFEQGINEQYF. The V gene is TRBV10-3 and the J gene is TRBJ2-7; TRBD1 fits 7 bases in the junction. From its cysteine to its phenylalanine, the CDR3 spans 15 amino acids. The retained sequence is limited to the CDR3, 45 bases, with the frame set at the first base. Trimmed from V: 1 base; trimmed from J: 5 bases; junction bases lacking a gene match: 8. CDR1 and CDR2, per the germline V gene, are ENHRY and SYGVKD.